This entry lists 16 T cell receptor beta chains sequenced from one sample in a study of regulatory T cells in long-lasting Graves disease. For TCR beta, libraries came from iRepertoire HTBI primers and Arm-PCR of CDR3 regions. TCRdb reanalysed the multiplex PCR reads using MiXCR and keeps one entry per CDR3 protein. The sample contains 530,000 or so distinct CDR3 sequences, roughly 13% of which appear only once. The time point denotes: newly diagnosed GD, antithyroid drugs for less than 3 months. From PBMCs, RNA was extracted and then used to make the TCR library. Another study also made use of these data, one on T cells in Graves' hyperthyroidism and ophthalmopathy.

The sequencing here drew on peripheral blood mononuclear cells (PBMCs), taken at new diagnosis, from a patient treated with antithyroid drugs. The receptors shown here come from a man aged 30 to 39 with Graves disease.

Details on this clonotype: Just one base apart from a much larger clone, this may be a read error. The V gene is TRBV19, the J gene TRBJ2-7; weak D call: TRBD1 (5 bases). V lost 3 bases and J lost 3, with 15 bases in between. The CDR3 covers 15 residues. The germline gives CDR1 LNHDA, CDR2 SQIVND (reference sequence). For the CDR3, the DNA is TGTGCCAGTAGTATGGGCTGGCGACAGAACTACGAGCAGTACTTC. This gives the protein CASSMGWRQNYEQYF.

This clonotype has a count of ten or more. This chain links TRBV3-1 with TRBJ1-3; 8 positions match TRBD1. Germline assignment: CDR1 LGHDT and CDR2 YNNKEL (reference sequence). The CDR3 extends over 14 amino acids. V shed 6 bases and J 2 bases; nucleotides not matched to a gene: 3. In nucleotides, the CDR3 is TGTGCCAGCAGGGGGACAGGAACTGGAAACACCATATATTTT. It is translated as CASRGTGTGNTIYF.

This clonotype was seen a few times. The chain joins TRBV9 to TRBJ2-1; tentative D call: TRBD1 (6 bases). Trimming took 2 bases from V and 7 from J, leaving 10 bases between them. Germline-derived CDR1 and CDR2 are SGDLS and YYNGEE. The CDR3 sequence is 13 residues long. In nucleotides, the CDR3 is TGTGCCAGCAGCGTCGGCAGGGGTAATGAGCAGTTCTTC. As protein: CASSVGRGNEQFF. Full variable domain (remainder filled in from reference TRBV9 and TRBJ2-1): DSGVTQTPKHLITATGQRVTLRCSPRSGDLSVYWYQQSLDQGLQFLIQYYNGEERAKGNILERFSAQQFPDLHSELNLSSLELGDSALYFCASSVGRGNEQFFGPGTRLTVL.

The chain uses TRBV4-1 and TRBJ2-7, with TRBD2 identical over 8 bases. CDR3 size: 16 residues. Germline CDR1 is MGHRA and CDR2 is YSYEKL. The J segment lost 3 bases and the V segment lost 4 bases, leaving 11 bases of the junction unmatched. This CDR3 reads CASSRQVGLADYEQYF. In nucleotides, the CDR3 is TGCGCCAGCAGCCGACAAGTTGGACTAGCCGACTACGAGCAGTACTTC.

This clonotype was picked up many times. The chain uses TRBV2 and TRBJ2-3; no clear D. This CDR3 has 13 residues. Germline V gives CDR1 SNHLY, CDR2 FYNNEI. Deletions cut 4 bases from V and 5 bases from J, with 10 bases between. The CDR3 here is CASSVGIKDTQYF. CDR3 coding DNA: TGTGCCAGCAGTGTAGGGATCAAAGATACGCAGTATTTT.

This clonotype was detected many times. The chain employs TRBV2 and TRBJ2-5; 8 bases line up with TRBD1. V shed 7 bases, J shed 4 bases, and the junction held 11 bases outside the gene matches. Germline V CDR1 and CDR2: SNHLY, FYNNEI. The CDR3 is 15 amino acids. The CDR3: CASTSDRAYAETQYF. The DNA for the CDR3 is TGTGCCAGCACCTCGGACAGGGCATACGCAGAGACCCAGTACTTC. The complete variable domain, with remaining parts taken from reference TRBV2 and TRBJ2-5, reads EPEVTQTPSHQVTQMGQEVILRCVPISNHLYFYWYRQILGQKVEFLVSFYNNEISEKSEIFDDQFSVERPDGSNFTLKIRSTKLEDSAMYFCASTSDRAYAETQYFGPGTRLLVL.

In its sample, this clonotype was seen many times. The chain has TRBV2 and TRBJ1-2, with D perhaps matching TRBD1 (5 bases). Per the germline V gene, CDR1 is SNHLY and CDR2 is FYNNEI. V gave up 3 bases and J gave up 5 bases, with 10 bases separating them. There are 13 residues in the CDR3. Written as DNA, the CDR3 is TGTGCCAGCAGTGAGCGCAGGGAGTATGGCTACACCTTC. As protein: CASSERREYGYTF.

This chain uses TRBV3-1 with TRBJ2-5; D possibly corresponds to TRBD1 (5 bases). Germline lookup yields CDR1 LGHDT and CDR2 YNNKEL (reference sequence). V was shortened by 3 bases and J by 1 base, with 6 bases between the two germline ends. The CDR3 contains 13 residues. The CDR3 protein is CASSHRAQETQYF. The DNA of the CDR3 is TGTGCCAGCAGCCACAGGGCCCAAGAGACCCAGTACTTC.

The sample holds many counts of this clonotype. The CDR3 protein is CASSGLAEHNEQFF. CDR3 DNA: TGTGCCAGCAGCGGACTAGCGGAGCATAATGAGCAGTTCTTC. The chain is built from TRBV7-2 and TRBJ2-1; 10 nucleotides align to TRBD2. In germline, CDR1 is SGHTA, CDR2 FQGNSA. The V gene end was trimmed by 5 bases and the J gene end by 7 bases; junction bases not matched to a gene: 5. The CDR3 runs 14 residues.

The chain couples TRBV12-3 or TRBV12-4 to TRBJ2-1; 12 positions match TRBD2. This CDR3 has 17 amino acids. With V trimmed by 6 bases and J by 1 base, 7 bases remained unmatched. Here the CDR3 reads CASSSGTSGYSYNEQFF. The DNA for the CDR3 is TGTGCCAGCAGCTCCGGGACTAGCGGGTATTCCTACAATGAGCAGTTCTTC.

This clonotype showed up many times. The chain joins TRBV29-1 to TRBJ1-1; unclear D gene. The CDR3 is made up of 12 amino acids. CDR1 and CDR2 (germline): SQVTM, ANQGSEA. V was clipped by 7 bases and J by 5 bases, with 14 bases between them. The CDR3 here is CSARNLGTEAFF. The CDR3 nucleotides read TGCAGCGCCCGGAACCTAGGGACTGAAGCTTTCTTT. The whole variable domain, remainder taken from reference TRBV29-1 and TRBJ1-1, is SAVISQKPSRDICQRGTSLTIQCQVDSQVTMMFWYRQQPGQSLTLIATANQGSEATYESGFVIDKFPISRPNLTFSTLTVSNMSPEDSSIYLCSARNLGTEAFFGQGTRLTVV.

This clonotype was detected ten times or more. The chain combines TRBV27 with TRBJ1-4; TRBD1 matches at 10 bases. Germline V CDR1 and CDR2: MNHEY, SMNVEV (reference sequence). CDR3 length equals 16 residues. The ends lost 4 bases at V and 8 bases at J; junction bases unmatched: 10. CDR3 in DNA: TGTGCCAGCAGTTCCACCCGACAGGGGGCGGTGGAAAAACTGTTTTTT. Translating it yields CASSSTRQGAVEKLFF. Full variable domain (remainder filled in from reference TRBV27 and TRBJ1-4): EAQVTQNPRYLITVTGKKLTVTCSQNMNHEYMSWYRQDPGLGLRQIYYSMNVEVTDKGDVPEGYKVSRKEKRNFPLILESPSPNQTSLYFCASSSTRQGAVEKLFFGSGTQLSVL.

The CDR3 DNA reads TGCAGTGCTAGAGGGTTAAAGAGACTAGGAAGATACGAGCAGTACTTC. Amino acid sequence: CSARGLKRLGRYEQYF. The chain employs TRBV20-1 and TRBJ2-7; tentatively, D is TRBD2 (6 bases). The CDR3 is 16 residues long. Trimming stripped 1 base from V and 4 bases from J, with 20 bases between. Germline CDR1 is DFQATT and CDR2 is SNEGSKA (reference sequence).

This clonotype was recorded a few times. The chain joins TRBV20-1 to TRBJ2-7, with D possibly TRBD2 on 6 matching bases. Germline CDR1 is DFQATT and CDR2 is SNEGSKA (reference sequence). This CDR3 region has 15 residues. V dropped 3 bases and J dropped 6 bases, with 21 bases sitting between them. CDR3 DNA: TGCAGTGCTAGGGCTACGGGAGTCGTCCGTAGCGAGCAGTACTTC. As protein: CSARATGVVRSEQYF.

This clonotype was seen repeatedly, ten times or more. The chain links TRBV30 to TRBJ2-5; 10 positions match TRBD2. Germline lookup yields CDR1 GTSNPN and CDR2 SVGIG (reference sequence). This CDR3 contains 14 residues. The junction had 8 bases not matched to a gene; V was cut back by 5 bases and J by 5 bases. CDR3 sequence (DNA): TGTGCCTGGGGAACTAGCGGGACAAGGGAGACCCAGTACTTC. It yields the protein CAWGTSGTRETQYF.

This clonotype was observed many times. This chain's CDR3 is CASRRGTSGRTQETQYF. The CDR3 DNA is TGTGCCAGCAGGAGGGGGACTAGCGGGAGGACCCAAGAGACCCAGTACTTC. The chain combines TRBV6-2 or TRBV6-3 with TRBJ2-5; TRBD2 matches 15 bases. CDR3 size: 17 residues. Germline CDR1 MNHEY, CDR2 SVGEGT. Losses at the gene ends were 6 bases for V and 1 base for J; bases not matched to a gene: 6.